This T cell receptor (beta chain) stems from a study of naive and memory T cell subsets. Germline V lookup: CDR1 LNHDA, CDR2 SQIVND (reference sequence). V gave up 3 bases and J gave up 3 bases, with 14 bases separating them. The CDR3 sequence is 16 residues long. Adult healthy volunteers gave 2.5 ml peripheral blood for whole-blood RNA. Cells were not sorted; total RNA input targeted 1 to 1000 ng. There are many counts of this clonotype. Its antigen is still unknown. Study-level results: This RNA-based method may be sensitive to activation-related transcript changes.

Alpha and beta constant region primers primed reverse transcription for blood and skin samples. TCRdb passed the 5' RACE reads through MiXCR, listing each CDR3 protein once. Here the sample spans 20,000 to 25,000 distinct CDR3 sequences, less than 5% being singletons. This sequence joins TRBV19 and TRBJ2-2; weak D call: TRBD1 (5 bases). The sequence came from a male donor in good health. CDR3 sequence: CASSIPGRVDTGELFF. The CDR3 DNA follows: TGTGCCAGTAGTATTCCGGGCAGGGTGGACACCGGGGAGCTGTTTTTT.